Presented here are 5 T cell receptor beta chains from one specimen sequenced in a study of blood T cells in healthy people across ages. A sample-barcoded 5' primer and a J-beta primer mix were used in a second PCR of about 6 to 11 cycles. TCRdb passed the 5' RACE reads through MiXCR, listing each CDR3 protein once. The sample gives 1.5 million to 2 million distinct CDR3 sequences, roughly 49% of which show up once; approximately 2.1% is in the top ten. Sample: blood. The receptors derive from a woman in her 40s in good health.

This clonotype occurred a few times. CDR3 residues: CASSLEGTDYYEQYF. CDR3 nucleotide sequence: TGTGCCAGCAGCTTAGAGGGGACAGATTATTACGAGCAGTACTTC. V and J are TRBV4-2 and TRBJ2-7, with 7 bases that match TRBD1. V gave up 5 bases and J gave up 4 bases; unmatched junction bases: 11. The CDR3 extends over 15 amino acids. Germline V gives CDR1 LGHNA, CDR2 YNFKEQ.

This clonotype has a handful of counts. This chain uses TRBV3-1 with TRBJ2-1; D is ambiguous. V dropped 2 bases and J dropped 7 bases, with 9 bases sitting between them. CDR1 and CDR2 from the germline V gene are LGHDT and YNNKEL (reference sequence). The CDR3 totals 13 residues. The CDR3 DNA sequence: TGTGCCAGCAGCCAATCTATGCAGAATGAGCAGTTCTTC. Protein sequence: CASSQSMQNEQFF.

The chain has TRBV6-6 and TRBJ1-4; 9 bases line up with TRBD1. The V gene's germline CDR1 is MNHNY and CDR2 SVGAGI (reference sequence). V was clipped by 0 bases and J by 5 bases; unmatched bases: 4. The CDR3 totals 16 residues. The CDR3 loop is CASSYSNTGGNEKLFF. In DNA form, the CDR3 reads TGTGCCAGCAGTTACTCCAACACAGGGGGCAATGAAAAACTGTTTTTT.

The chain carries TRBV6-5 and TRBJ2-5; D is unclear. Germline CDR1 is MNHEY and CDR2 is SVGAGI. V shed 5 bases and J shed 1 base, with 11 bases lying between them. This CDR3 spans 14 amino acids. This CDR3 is CASSVRPSQETQYF. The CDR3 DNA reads TGTGCCAGCAGTGTCCGTCCTAGCCAAGAGACCCAGTACTTC.

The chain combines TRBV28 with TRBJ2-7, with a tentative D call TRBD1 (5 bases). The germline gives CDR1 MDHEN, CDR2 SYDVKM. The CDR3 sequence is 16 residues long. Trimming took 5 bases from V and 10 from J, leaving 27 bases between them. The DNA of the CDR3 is TGTGCCAGCAGTCCACAGACAGCGAACCCCAAAGAGACCCAGTACGTC. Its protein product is CASSPQTANPKETQYV.